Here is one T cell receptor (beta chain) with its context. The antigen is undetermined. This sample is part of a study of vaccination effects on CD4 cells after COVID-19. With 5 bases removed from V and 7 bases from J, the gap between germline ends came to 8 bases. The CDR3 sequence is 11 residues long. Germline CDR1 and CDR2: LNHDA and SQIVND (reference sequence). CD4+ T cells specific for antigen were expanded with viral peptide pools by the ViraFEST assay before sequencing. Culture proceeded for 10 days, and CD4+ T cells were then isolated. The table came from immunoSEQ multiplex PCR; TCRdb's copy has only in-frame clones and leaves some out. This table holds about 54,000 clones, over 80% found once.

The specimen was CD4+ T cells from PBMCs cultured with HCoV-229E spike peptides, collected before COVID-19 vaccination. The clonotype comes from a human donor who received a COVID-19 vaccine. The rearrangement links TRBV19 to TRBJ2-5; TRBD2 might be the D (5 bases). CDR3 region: CASSSGRTQYF. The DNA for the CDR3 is TGTGCCAGTAGTTCGGGGAGGACCCAGTACTTC.